This TCR beta chain was recovered during a study of OX40 agonist ivuxolimab in advanced cancers. Only in-frame clones appear in the TCRdb table, and some are missing; sequencing was by immunoSEQ multiplex PCR. The profile covers roughly 71,000 clones, with 65% to 85% appearing a single time and less than 0.85% taken by the ten largest. Trimming cost V 6 bases and J 2 bases, with 10 bases left between them. This CDR3 is built from 13 residues. Looked up from germline, CDR1 is SGHTA and CDR2 is FQGTGA. The receptor's source is an adult with an advanced solid tumor such as melanoma, head and neck, liver or kidney cancer. The specimen was CD4+ or CD8+ T cells sorted from blood, collected in a trial of the OX40 agonist ivuxolimab. The V call is TRBV7-3, the J call TRBJ1-1, with D possibly matching TRBD1 (6 bases). The CDR3: CASSRDINTEAFF. The CDR3 coding sequence is TGTGCCAGCAGTCGGGACATAAACACTGAAGCTTTCTTT.